The T cell receptor beta chain described here comes from a study of long-term antiretroviral therapy in people with HIV. The authors ran the immunoSEQ assay, v3.0, at survey level. Only in-frame clones appear in the TCRdb table, and some are missing; sequencing was by immunoSEQ multiplex PCR. The profile shows about 22,000 clones, 70% to 85% of them singletons. The sequences come from unsorted PBMCs, collected 0.1 years before starting antiretroviral therapy. The clonotype originates from a man aged 18 to 29 with HIV.

Here the CDR3 reads CAWSPHLRGQYF. In DNA, the CDR3 is TGTGCCTGGAGTCCCCATTTACGGGGGCAGTACTTC. This chain connects TRBV30 to TRBJ2-7; possibly TRBD2 for D (5 bases). Between the trimmed V and J ends, which lost 2 bases and 9 bases, there was a span of 14 bases. The CDR3 is 12 amino acids. The V gene's germline CDR1 is GTSNPN and CDR2 SVGIG (reference sequence).